The rows below give T cell receptor beta chains drawn from one sample of a study of blood T cell repertoires in COVID-19. Sequenced by immunoSEQ multiplex PCR; TCRdb stores in-frame clones only, minus some. The repertoire consists of fewer than 250,000 clones, with 88% occurring once and the leading ten covering about 3.5%. Sequencing was performed on PBMCs or T cells enriched from blood (not recorded which). Receptor source: a woman aged 25 to 45 who had been exposed to COVID-19. Both conserved end residues are part of each CDR3.

>TRBV4-1|TRBJ2-1
CASSPAGVGFNEQFF
>TRBV2|TRBJ1-1
CASMGQPNTEAFF
>TRBV7-8|TRBJ2-5
CASSLGVETQYF
>TRBV29-1|TRBJ2-2
CSVVDRVATGELFF
>TRBV9|TRBJ2-7
CASSGRLAGDNEQYF
>TRBV28|TRBJ1-5
CASSFWDRVYQPQHF
>TRBV29-1|TRBJ2-3
CSVEGTRGRNTDTQYF
>TRBV3-1/TRBV3-2|TRBJ1-2
CASSPRGGASYGYTF
>TRBV30|TRBJ1-2
CAWSVPTGTNYGYTF
>TRBV4-1|TRBJ2-7
CASSPGQGAIEQYF
>TRBV11-2|TRBJ2-1
CASSLQSSSYNEQFF
>TRBV21-1|TRBJ2-1
CASSPLGGGGTTGSNEQFF
>TRBV7-9|TRBJ1-4
CASSALGGLEKLFF
>TRBV6-1|TRBJ1-1
CASSDRRGAFF
>TRBV10-3|TRBJ1-1
CAISEGKKNTEAFF
>TRBV10-2|TRBJ2-3
CASSDGSTDTQYF
>TRBV30|TRBJ1-2
CAWRTGSFGYTF
>TRBV6-6|TRBJ1-3
CASSLDRTGNTIYF
>TRBV12-3/TRBV12-4|TRBJ1-5
CASSLGGQPQHF
>TRBV28|TRBJ2-7
CASILSYEQYF
>TRBV11-2|TRBJ2-7
CASSSGTVADEQYF
>TRBV21-1|TRBJ1-5
CASPGLDRDSNQPQHF
>TRBV10-2|TRBJ2-7
CASSDGTEYEQYF
>TRBV27|TRBJ2-6
CASSLRQGAVLTF
>TRBV5-6|TRBJ2-5
CASSFIGSEGTQYF
>TRBV7-7|TRBJ2-1
CASSPTLSSYNEQFF
>TRBV19|TRBJ2-3
CASNQGSSTDTQYF
>TRBV12-3/TRBV12-4|TRBJ2-3
CASSFLADTQYF
>TRBV7-2|TRBJ2-1
CASSLWAGGSSYNEQFF
>TRBV19|TRBJ1-2
CASSISTGHGYTF
>TRBV29-1|TRBJ2-1
CSVEGTSGNYNEQFF
>TRBV27|TRBJ2-2
CASSLESGTGTGELFF
>TRBV5-1|TRBJ1-3
CASSSQQGAGGNTIYF
>TRBV30|TRBJ1-6
CAYSGQGGYSPLHF
>TRBV9|TRBJ2-7
CASSVGRESGYEQYF
>TRBV7-9|TRBJ2-5
CASSFVDRETQYF
>TRBV5-6|TRBJ1-5
CASSLTGGVGNQPQHF
>TRBV7-9|TRBJ1-2
CASSSPTGTNYGYTF
>TRBV11-2|TRBJ1-1
CASSFFAEAFF
>TRBV9|TRBJ2-7
CASSGGASGSVSHEQYF
>TRBV28|TRBJ2-1
CASSWPGQGANEQFF
>TRBV7-3|TRBJ1-2
CASSLTGGDGGYTF
>TRBV4-1|TRBJ2-7
CASSQSFGSALYEQYF
>TRBV3-1/TRBV3-2|TRBJ2-5
CASSPGLASETQYF
>TRBV6-5|TRBJ1-6
CASRGDSYNSPLHF
>TRBV6-4|TRBJ1-2
CASSEGGANYGYTF
>TRBV7-9|TRBJ1-3
CASSLLTGEAGNTIYF
>TRBV27|TRBJ1-1
CASSFGRGEAFF
>TRBV5-1|TRBJ2-7
CASSLVRLAGNRAGEQYF
>TRBV9|TRBJ2-2
CASSAYTGKSAGELFF
>TRBV15|TRBJ2-3
CATSRDLAGGLSTDTQYF